What follows are 15 T cell receptor beta chains derived from one specimen sequenced in a study of identical twins. TCRdb reprocessed the 5' RACE reads with MiXCR, giving one entry per CDR3 protein. The top ten clones hold 0.95% to 1% of a sample with fewer than 550,000 distinct CDR3 sequences, roughly 13% of them seen once. This sample was also put to use in a study of yellow fever vaccine responses in identical twins.

Sequences were obtained from CD4+ T cells sorted from blood. The receptors shown here come from a woman aged 18 to 35 in good health.

Ten or more counts support this clonotype. V usage is TRBV14 and J usage is TRBJ2-1, with D possibly TRBD2 on 7 matching bases. The CDR3 extends over 16 amino acids. The germline gives CDR1 SGHDN, CDR2 FVKESK. The V end lost 0 bases, the J end lost 5 bases, and 14 bases lay between the germline ends. The CDR3 loop is CASSQDGAGADNEQFF. The CDR3 DNA reads as TGTGCCAGCAGCCAAGACGGGGCGGGGGCTGACAATGAGCAGTTCTTC.

The rearrangement joins TRBV9 to TRBJ1-2; D is uncertain. The CDR3 is 13 amino acids. The V gene lost 4 bases and the J gene lost 8 bases, with 15 bases spanning the gap. Per germline, CDR1 SGDLS and CDR2 YYNGEE. The CDR3 reads CASSQSDGNGYTF. CDR3 in DNA: TGTGCCAGCAGCCAAAGTGATGGTAACGGCTACACCTTC.

The gene calls are TRBV20-1 and TRBJ1-4; D might be TRBD1 (5 bases). The CDR3 sequence is 11 residues long. The germline CDR1 and CDR2 sequences are DFQATT and SNEGSKA (reference sequence). V gave up 5 bases and J gave up 8 bases, with 9 bases separating them. DNA of the CDR3: TGCAGTGCTGTACAGGCCGAAAAACTGTTTTTT. Translated, it gives CSAVQAEKLFF.

The rearrangement uses TRBV7-9 and TRBJ1-3; 7 bases agree with TRBD1. Germline V gene sequence: CDR1 SEHNR, CDR2 FQNEAQ (reference sequence). Trimming removed 5 bases from V and 0 bases from J; junction bases left unmatched: 4. The CDR3 spans 15 residues. CDR3 region: CASSRGTDSGNTIYF. In nucleotides, the CDR3 is TGTGCCAGCAGCCGGGGGACAGACTCTGGAAACACCATATATTTT.

This clonotype was detected ten times or more. V is TRBV3-1 and J is TRBJ2-7, with D tentatively TRBD1 (5 bases). Trimming removed 4 bases at V and 4 bases at J, with 11 bases between. Germline V CDR1 and CDR2: LGHDT, YNNKEL (reference sequence). The CDR3 has 13 residues. The CDR3 bases are TGTGCCAGCAGCCTACGACAGACTTACGAGCAGTACTTC. Translating gives CASSLRQTYEQYF.

In its sample, this clonotype was seen a few times. The chain recombines TRBV6-1 with TRBJ2-7, with 7 nucleotides matching TRBD1. This CDR3 has 16 residues. CDR1 and CDR2 from the germline V gene are MNHNS and SASEGT. DNA of the CDR3: TGTGCTACGGGCTTAGGGGGCACCTCCAAAAACTACGAGCAGTACTTC. The encoded protein is CATGLGGTSKNYEQYF.

This clonotype appeared many times. The V call is TRBV6-5, the J call TRBJ1-6; TRBD1 matches 8 bases. The junction had 8 bases not matched to a gene; V was cut back by 2 bases and J by 8 bases. This CDR3 region has 16 residues. Germline V lookup: CDR1 MNHEY, CDR2 SVGAGI. CDR3 DNA: TGTGCCAGCAGTTACGACGGACAGGGACAACATTCACCCCTCCACTTT. It is translated as CASSYDGQGQHSPLHF.

This clonotype was counted ten times or more. The V gene is TRBV5-1, the J gene TRBJ2-1; D is ambiguous. The germline gives CDR1 SGHRS, CDR2 YFSETQ. V lost 4 bases, J lost 2 bases, and 7 bases lay in between. The CDR3 has 13 residues. CDR3 region: CASSPITYNEQFF. CDR3 sequence (DNA): TGCGCCAGCAGCCCCATTACCTACAATGAGCAGTTCTTC.

This clonotype appeared a few times. The chain couples TRBV4-1 to TRBJ2-1; D is unclear. This CDR3 is built from 16 residues. V was trimmed by 4 bases and J by 2 bases, leaving 15 bases between them. Germline CDR1 MGHRA, CDR2 YSYEKL. The CDR3 protein is CASSLTASYTYNEQFF. Written as DNA, the CDR3 is TGCGCCAGCAGCCTCACGGCCAGCTACACCTACAATGAGCAGTTCTTC.

This chain links TRBV27 with TRBJ2-3, with a weak D call TRBD2 (5 bases). The CDR3 sequence is 13 residues long. The V gene's germline CDR1 is MNHEY and CDR2 SMNVEV (reference sequence). Trimming cost V 6 bases and J 10 bases, with 17 bases left between them. As DNA, the CDR3 is TGTGCCAGCAGGCCCCCTGGCATGAGGGCGCAGTATTTT. It yields the protein CASRPPGMRAQYF.

This clonotype came up many times. The chain combines TRBV10-3 with TRBJ2-1; 7 positions match TRBD2. The CDR3 has 16 residues. CDR1 and CDR2 from the germline V gene are ENHRY and SYGVKD. V lost 0 bases to trimming and J lost 4 bases; unmatched junction nucleotides: 6. DNA for the CDR3: TGTGCCATCAGTGAGTCCGGCGGGGGATCGTACAATGAGCAGTTCTTC. It is translated as CAISESGGGSYNEQFF.

This clonotype was counted only a few times. CDR3: CSAFGQDNSPLHF. CDR3 nucleotide sequence: TGCAGTGCTTTCGGACAGGATAATTCACCCCTCCACTTT. The rearrangement links TRBV20-1 to TRBJ1-6, with TRBD1 matching 7 bases. Trimming took 5 bases from V and 5 from J; bases not matched to a gene: 3. The germline V gene encodes CDR1 DFQATT and CDR2 SNEGSKA (reference sequence). CDR3 size: 13 residues.

This clonotype occurred many times. J is TRBJ2-1 and V is TRBV3-1; maybe TRBD2 (5 bases). V gave up 6 bases and J gave up 5 bases, with 14 bases separating them. Germline lookup yields CDR1 LGHDT and CDR2 YNNKEL (reference sequence). The CDR3 covers 14 residues. CDR3 DNA: TGTGCCAGCAGGAAAGAGGGAATAAACAATGAGCAGTTCTTC. As protein: CASRKEGINNEQFF.

The V call is TRBV7-6, the J call TRBJ1-5, with a tentative D call TRBD1 (6 bases). There are 14 residues in the CDR3. Germline lookup yields CDR1 SGHVS and CDR2 FNYEAQ. V was trimmed by 5 bases and J by 4 bases, leaving 12 bases between them. CDR3 bases: TGTGCCAGCAGCATCAGGGGACCTAATCAGCCCCAGCATTTT. It yields the protein CASSIRGPNQPQHF. The full variable domain, rest sourced from reference TRBV7-6 and TRBJ1-5, is GAGVSQSPRYKVTKRGQDVALRCDPISGHVSLYWYRQALGQGPEFLTYFNYEAQQDKSGLPNDRFSAERPEGSISTLTIQRTEQRDSAMYRCASSIRGPNQPQHFGDGTRLSIL.

The J gene is TRBJ2-3, the V gene TRBV15, with D maybe TRBD2 (5 bases). V lost 3 bases to trimming and J lost 0 bases, with 10 bases between them. The germline gives CDR1 LNHNV, CDR2 YYDKDF (reference sequence). This CDR3 has 15 amino acids. The CDR3 spells CATSREVSSTDTQYF. In DNA form, the CDR3 reads TGTGCCACCAGCAGGGAGGTTTCTAGCACAGATACGCAGTATTTT.